The clone carrying this T cell receptor (beta chain) was counted many times. The source material, RNA transcripts, was used to amplify TCR beta CDR3 regions. A first-round RT-PCR of the TCR CDR3 used the HTBI primer set. From the multiplex PCR reads, TCRdb called clonotypes with MiXCR, one entry per CDR3 protein. The table has a few hundred thousand distinct CDR3 sequences, around 14% seen once; the top ten hold roughly 6.6%. The diagnostic basis comprised clinical symptoms, serum thyroxine and TRAb, thyroid ultrasound and orbital computed tomography. This sample is part of a study of T cells in Graves' hyperthyroidism and ophthalmopathy. Germline CDR1 reads SGHAT; CDR2 reads FQNNGV. Trimming cost V 0 bases and J 6 bases, with 9 bases left between them. The CDR3 runs 13 residues.

This sequence originates from a woman aged 30 to 39 with Graves' hyperthyroidism. The sequenced material came from blood. V usage is TRBV11-2 and J usage is TRBJ2-7, with no clear D. The DNA for the CDR3 is TGTGCCAGCAGCTTAGATTATGGGATCGAGCAGTACTTC. Its translation: CASSLDYGIEQYF. Variable domain in full (rest from reference TRBV11-2 and TRBJ2-7): EAGVAQSPRYKIIEKRQSVAFWCNPISGHATLYWYQQILGQGPKLLIQFQNNGVVDDSQLPKDRFSAERLKGVDSTLKIQPAKLEDSAVYLCASSLDYGIEQYFGPGTRLTVT.